This T cell receptor (beta chain) was profiled in a study of blood T cell repertoires in COVID-19. Trimming removed 2 bases at V and 1 base at J, with 10 bases between. CDR3 length: 14 amino acids. Per germline, CDR1 SGHNT and CDR2 YYREEE (reference sequence). The data were produced by immunoSEQ multiplex PCR, yet TCRdb's version contains in-frame clones alone and is incomplete. The sample carries tens of thousands of clones, around 77% recorded once. The V call is TRBV5-4, the J call TRBJ2-7; D uncertain. The sequencing input was peripheral blood. This sequence was found in an older man with COVID-19, enrolled during active disease. The DNA for the CDR3 is TGTGCCAGCAGCTTCGCAGGTATTTCCTACGAGCAGTACTTC. This gives the protein CASSFAGISYEQYF.